This T cell receptor (beta chain) appears in the sequencing data of a study of neurological immune-mediated disorders. Overall study findings and caveats: The study found the most TCR clonal expansion in HTLV-1-associated myelopathy and the least in multiple sclerosis, below healthy controls. No CDR3 amino acid sequences were shared by expanded clones across subjects, suggesting private repertoires in all groups.

This clonotype came up many times. As yet, its antigen is unknown. From germline, CDR1 is DFQATT and CDR2 SNEGSKA (reference sequence). The length of the CDR3 is 14 residues. The V and J ends lost 1 base and 2 bases respectively, with 9 bases between them. Via MiXCR, TCRdb re-called the 5' RACE reads, giving one row per CDR3 protein. The table includes 81,000 or so distinct CDR3 sequences, 4.5% to 6.5% detected once. Sequencing input: PBMCs. The chain links TRBV20-1 to TRBJ1-5; D is ambiguous. The TCR sequence derives from a woman aged 25 to 39 with multiple sclerosis. The CDR3 bases are TGCAGTGCTAGAGGAGTATCCCGCAATCAGCCCCAGCATTTT. Protein: CSARGVSRNQPQHF.